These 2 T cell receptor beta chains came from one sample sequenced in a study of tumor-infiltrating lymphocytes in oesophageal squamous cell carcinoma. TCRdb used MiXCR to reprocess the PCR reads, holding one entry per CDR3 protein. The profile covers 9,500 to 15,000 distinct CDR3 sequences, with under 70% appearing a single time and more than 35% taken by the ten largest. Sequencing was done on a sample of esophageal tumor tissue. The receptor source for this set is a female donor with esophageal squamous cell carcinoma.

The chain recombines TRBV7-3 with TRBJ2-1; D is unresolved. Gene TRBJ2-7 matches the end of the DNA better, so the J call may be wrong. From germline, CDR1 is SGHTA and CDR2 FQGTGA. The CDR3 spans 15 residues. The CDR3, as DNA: TGTGCCAGCAGTCCTCGCGAGGCGGAAGGCGATGAGCAGTACTTC. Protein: CASSPREAEGDEQYF.

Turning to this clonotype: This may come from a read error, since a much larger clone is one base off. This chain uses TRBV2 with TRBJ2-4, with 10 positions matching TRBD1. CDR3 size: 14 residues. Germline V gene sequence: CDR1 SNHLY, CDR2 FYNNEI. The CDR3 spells CASSGGQGSSEQLF. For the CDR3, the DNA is TGTGCCAGCAGTGGGGGACAGGGGTCGAGCGAGCAGTTATTC.